This T cell receptor beta chain was captured in a study of regulatory T cells in long-lasting Graves disease. Time point given: newly diagnosed GD, antithyroid drugs for less than 3 months. TCR sequences were obtained from RNA taken from PBMCs. Arm-PCR of CDR3 regions and iRepertoire HTBI primers were used to build TCR beta libraries. TCRdb ran MiXCR on the multiplex PCR reads and lists one entry per CDR3 protein. The table lists about half a million distinct CDR3 sequences, approximately 12% of them singletons, with about 8.3% in the top ten. The V gene's germline CDR1 is SGHTA and CDR2 FQGNSA. The CDR3 is 17 residues long. J lost 1 base, V lost 5 bases, and 14 bases had no gene match. The data were also submitted as part of a second study, on T cells in Graves' hyperthyroidism and ophthalmopathy.

The origin of this receptor is a woman aged 25 to 39 with Graves disease. The specimen was peripheral blood mononuclear cells (PBMCs), collected at new diagnosis, from a patient treated with antithyroid drugs. The rearrangement uses TRBV7-2 and TRBJ2-7; 7 bases align to TRBD2. DNA of the CDR3: TGTGCCAGCAGCCCAACCCCCAGGGCTAGCGGTTCCTACGAGCAGTACTTC. This encodes CASSPTPRASGSYEQYF.